Each of the 21 T cell receptor beta chains below was sequenced from the same sample in a study of T-cell memory formation after mild COVID-19. TCRdb re-derived calls from the 5' RACE reads in MiXCR, one entry per CDR3 protein. Seen here are about 82,000 distinct CDR3 sequences, 10% to 15% observed once, and the top ten hold around two fifths. The sample taken for sequencing was PBMCs or a T cell subset sorted from them (not recorded which). Receptors were obtained from a man between 18 and 35 years old who had mild COVID-19 (a few samples of this study predate the infection). Cell type and time point are not known.

This clonotype was seen more than once but under ten times. This chain uses TRBV24-1 with TRBJ2-3, with 9 bases fitting TRBD2. The CDR3 contains 17 residues. Trimming took 2 bases from V and 4 from J; bases not matched to a gene: 9. Germline CDR1 is KGHDR and CDR2 is SFDVKD. The CDR3 reads CATSDSKRGAFADTQYF. CDR3 DNA sequence: TGTGCCACCAGTGATTCGAAGCGGGGGGCCTTCGCAGATACGCAGTATTTT.

This clonotype was recorded a few times. The genes are TRBV4-1 and TRBJ2-3; D unclear. From germline, CDR1 is MGHRA and CDR2 YSYEKL. Trimming pared 2 bases from V and 2 bases from J, leaving 11 bases between. This CDR3 contains 15 residues. For the CDR3, the DNA is TGCGCCAGCAGCCAAACGCGCCTGTACACAGATACGCAGTATTTT. As protein: CASSQTRLYTDTQYF.

This chain uses TRBV11-2 with TRBJ2-5, with D possibly matching TRBD1 (5 bases). Germline values: CDR1 SGHAT, CDR2 FQNNGV. The CDR3 is made up of 12 amino acids. V was clipped by 1 base and J by 12 bases, with 12 bases between them. This CDR3 is CASSLVGQGEYF. DNA of the CDR3: TGTGCCAGCAGCTTAGTCGGCCAGGGCGAGTACTTC.

This clonotype occurred many times. The V and J genes are TRBV3-1 and TRBJ2-5, with 10 positions matching TRBD1. There are 16 residues in the CDR3. V was pared by 0 bases and J by 3 bases, with 4 bases of the junction left unmatched. From germline, CDR1 is LGHDT and CDR2 YNNKEL (reference sequence). The CDR3 loop reads CASSQEGQGVKETQYF. In DNA, the CDR3 is TGTGCCAGCAGCCAAGAAGGACAGGGGGTTAAAGAGACCCAGTACTTC.

The V gene is TRBV5-1, the J gene TRBJ2-1, with a weak D call TRBD2 (6 bases). The CDR3 spans 15 residues. CDR1 and CDR2 from the germline V gene are SGHRS and YFSETQ. V lost 4 bases and J 5 bases, leaving 16 bases between the germline ends. DNA for the CDR3: TGCGCCAGCAGCCCCTGGGGCGGGGTTAACAATGAGCAGTTCTTC. This sequence encodes CASSPWGGVNNEQFF. Supplemented by reference TRBV5-1 and TRBJ2-1, the full variable domain reads KAGVTQTPRYLIKTRGQQVTLSCSPISGHRSVSWYQQTPGQGLQFLFEYFSETQRNKGNFPGRFSGRQFSNSRSEMNVSTLELGDSALYLCASSPWGGVNNEQFFGPGTRLTVL.

This clonotype was counted a few times. This chain joins TRBV12-3 or TRBV12-4 and TRBJ2-7; D not resolved. Between the trimmed V and J ends, which lost 1 base and 6 bases, there was a span of 4 bases. The CDR3 runs to 11 residues. In DNA, the CDR3 is TGTGCCAGCAGTTTAGTGGGCGAGCAGTACTTC. Translation gives CASSLVGEQYF.

The genes are TRBV6-5 and TRBJ1-2, with 7 bases fitting TRBD1. Losses at the gene ends were 2 bases for V and 8 bases for J; bases not matched to a gene: 8. Germline assignment: CDR1 MNHEY and CDR2 SVGAGI. This CDR3 is built from 14 residues. This chain's CDR3 is CASSYRTGALGYTF. DNA of the CDR3: TGTGCCAGCAGTTACCGGACAGGCGCCCTCGGCTACACCTTC.

V is TRBV18 and J is TRBJ2-3; the D gene is possibly TRBD2 (6 bases). Germline CDR1 reads KGHSH; CDR2 reads LQKENI. The CDR3 loop spans 16 amino acids. The V end was cut by 5 bases, the J end by 4 bases, with 19 bases between. The DNA of the CDR3 is TGTGCCAGCTCAAGATCCTCGGCGGGGTTCGCAGATACGCAGTATTTT. Protein product: CASSRSSAGFADTQYF. Drawing the rest from reference TRBV18 and TRBJ2-3, the complete variable domain is NAGVMQNPRHLVRRRGQEARLRCSPMKGHSHVYWYRQLPEEGLKFMVYLQKENIIDESGMPKERFSAEFPKEGPSILRIQQVVRGDSAAYFCASSRSSAGFADTQYFGPGTRLTVL.

This clonotype has more than one count but fewer than ten. The rearrangement uses TRBV7-9 and TRBJ2-7; 11 bases are shared with TRBD1. Germline CDR1 and CDR2: SEHNR and FQNEAQ (reference sequence). Losses at the gene ends were 2 bases for V and 4 bases for J; bases not matched to a gene: 7. This CDR3 has 16 amino acids. The CDR3 protein is CASSLTRDRGFYEQYF. Written as DNA, the CDR3 is TGTGCCAGCAGCTTAACTCGGGACAGGGGGTTTTACGAGCAGTACTTC.

This chain links TRBV6-2 or TRBV6-3 with TRBJ2-7; TRBD1 agrees at 8 bases. CDR1 and CDR2 from the germline V gene are MNHEY and SVGEGT. Trimming at V came to 2 bases and at J to 2 bases, leaving 2 bases not matched to a gene. This CDR3 is 14 amino acids long. CDR3 protein: CASSYRTGTYEQYF. DNA for the CDR3: TGTGCCAGCAGTTACCGGACAGGGACCTACGAGCAGTACTTC.

This clonotype came up a few times. V is TRBV7-3 and J is TRBJ2-1; the match to TRBD2 covers 11 bases. CDR3 length: 16 residues. V dropped 3 bases and J dropped 7; count of bases not matched to a gene: 8. The germline gives CDR1 SGHTA, CDR2 FQGTGA. The CDR3 DNA follows: TGTGCCAGCAGCTTCGTTAGCGGGGGGGGAGGAAATGAGCAGTTCTTC. Its protein product is CASSFVSGGGGNEQFF.

In its sample, this clonotype was seen a few times. V and J are TRBV27 and TRBJ2-1, with D possibly TRBD2 on 6 matching bases. Trimming stripped 8 bases from V and 6 bases from J, with 20 bases between. Germline CDR1 and CDR2: MNHEY and SMNVEV (reference sequence). This CDR3 region has 15 residues. In DNA, the CDR3 is TGTGCCAGCTCTTTCCGGGACTGGGGTCTCAATGAGCAGTTCTTC. Translating gives CASSFRDWGLNEQFF.

The chain combines TRBV20-1 with TRBJ1-3; D remains unclear. Germline CDR1 and CDR2: DFQATT and SNEGSKA (reference sequence). The ends were cut back, 7 bases at V and 0 bases at J, with 19 bases in the middle. The CDR3 length is 16 residues. CDR3 nucleotides: TGCAGTGTCCGGTGGTCAGATCGAGGCTCTGGAAACACCATATATTTT. As protein: CSVRWSDRGSGNTIYF.

This clonotype occurred a few times. The CDR3 DNA reads TGTGCCAGCAGCTTGGGGGATTACCTCGGGGTCCCTTACAATGAGCAGTTCTTC. It codes for CASSLGDYLGVPYNEQFF. The chain couples TRBV7-6 to TRBJ2-1; D may match TRBD1 or TRBD2 (5 bases each). Per germline, CDR1 SGHVS and CDR2 FNYEAQ. The CDR3 runs 18 residues. Trimming stripped 3 bases from V and 4 bases from J, with 22 bases between.

The V gene is TRBV2, the J gene TRBJ1-4; D uncertain. This CDR3 is 16 amino acids long. The V end was cut by 3 bases, the J end by 6 bases, with 17 bases between. Germline V CDR1 and CDR2: SNHLY, FYNNEI. As DNA, the CDR3 is TGTGCCAGCAGTGATCTGTTGGGGTTTGTGGATGAAAAACTGTTTTTT. Residues: CASSDLLGFVDEKLFF.

This chain joins TRBV20-1 and TRBJ2-4, with D maybe TRBD2 (5 bases). The CDR3 covers 16 residues. Per the germline V gene, CDR1 is DFQATT and CDR2 is SNEGSKA (reference sequence). V lost 6 bases, J lost 1 base, and 19 bases lay in between. CDR3 loop: CSAPSTARGAKNIQYF. Here the CDR3 DNA reads TGCAGTGCCCCGAGTACCGCGAGAGGGGCCAAAAACATTCAGTACTTC.

This clonotype was recorded a few times. The chain has TRBV6-6 and TRBJ1-6; 8 bases align to TRBD1. CDR1 is MNHNY and CDR2 is SVGAGI in the germline V gene (reference sequence). CDR3 size: 16 residues. Trimming took 2 bases from V and 4 from J; bases not matched to a gene: 4. CDR3 region: CASSYPDRGYNSPLHF. The CDR3 region has the DNA TGTGCCAGCAGTTACCCCGACAGGGGATATAATTCACCCCTCCACTTT.

This clonotype was seen only a few times. The gene calls are TRBV7-9 and TRBJ1-2; the D is unclear. V gave up 5 bases and J gave up 4 bases, with 11 bases separating them. This CDR3 region has 13 residues. Germline V gives CDR1 SEHNR, CDR2 FQNEAQ (reference sequence). The CDR3 region is CASSLDNSYGYTF. The CDR3 DNA is TGTGCCAGCAGCCTCGATAACAGCTATGGCTACACCTTC.

This clonotype turned up a few times. The chain carries TRBV12-3 or TRBV12-4 and TRBJ1-6; 8 bases map to TRBD1. This CDR3 region has 13 residues. J was trimmed by 10 bases and V by 7 bases; bases with no gene match: 6. CDR3 nucleotide sequence: TGTGCCAGCACCCCAGGGGGCGAATCACCCCTCCACTTT. The encoded protein is CASTPGGESPLHF.

The gene calls are TRBV4-1 and TRBJ2-5; 7 bases are a match to TRBD1. The CDR3 has 15 amino acids. V shed 3 bases and J 5 bases; nucleotides not matched to a gene: 9. The germline V gene encodes CDR1 MGHRA and CDR2 YSYEKL. The CDR3 DNA sequence: TGCGCCAGCAGCCAGACAGGGAGTGTTTGGGAGACCCAGTACTTC. Protein sequence: CASSQTGSVWETQYF.

This sequence joins TRBV5-1 and TRBJ1-2; no reliable D call. Germline CDR1 and CDR2: SGHRS and YFSETQ. The CDR3 is made up of 13 amino acids. V was pared by 1 base and J by 2 bases, with 6 bases between. The CDR3, as DNA: TGCGCCAGCAGCTTGCCAGGCAACTATGGCTACACCTTC. It encodes CASSLPGNYGYTF.